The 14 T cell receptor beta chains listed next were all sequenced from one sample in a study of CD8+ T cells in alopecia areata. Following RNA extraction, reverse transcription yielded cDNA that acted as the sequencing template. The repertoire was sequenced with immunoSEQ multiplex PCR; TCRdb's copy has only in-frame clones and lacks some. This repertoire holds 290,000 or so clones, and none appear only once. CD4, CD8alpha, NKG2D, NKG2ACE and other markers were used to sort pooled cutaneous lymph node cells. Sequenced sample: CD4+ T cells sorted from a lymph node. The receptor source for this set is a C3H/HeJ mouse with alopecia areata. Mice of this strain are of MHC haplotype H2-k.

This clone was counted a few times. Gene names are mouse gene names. CDR3 protein: CASSQWGAYAEQFF. The covered CDR3 bases are TGTGCCAGCAGCCAATGGGGGGCCTATGCT. This chain links TRBV5 with TRBJ2-1; weak D call: TRBD2 (7 bases). The CDR3 end is not reached by the read, which stops 4 residues before it; the germline J gene fills it in. V lost 2 bases to trimming and J lost 3 bases, with 8 bases between them. Germline assignment: CDR1 LGHNA and CDR2 YNLKQL (reference sequence). The CDR3 sequence is 14 residues long.

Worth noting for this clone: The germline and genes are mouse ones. The covered CDR3 bases are TGTGCCAGCAGGACAGGAGCCTCC. Amino acids: CASRTGAS. The entire CDR3 sequence reads CASRTGASDYTF. This chain links TRBV13-1 with TRBJ1-2, with D possibly matching TRBD1 (6 bases). The CDR3 extends 4 residues past the end of the read, so its final part is completed from the germline J gene. This CDR3 spans 12 amino acids. Germline loops: CDR1 NSHNY, CDR2 SYGAGN. V was clipped by 5 bases and J by 4 bases, with 9 bases between them.

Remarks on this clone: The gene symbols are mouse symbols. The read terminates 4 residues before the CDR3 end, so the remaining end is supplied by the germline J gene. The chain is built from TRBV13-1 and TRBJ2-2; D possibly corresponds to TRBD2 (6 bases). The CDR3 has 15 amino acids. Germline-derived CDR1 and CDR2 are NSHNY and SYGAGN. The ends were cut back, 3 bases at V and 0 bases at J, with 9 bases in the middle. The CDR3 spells CASSVLGPNTGQLYF. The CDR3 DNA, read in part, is TGTGCCAGCAGTGTTCTGGGGCCAAACACCGGG.

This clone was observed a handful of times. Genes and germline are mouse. The CDR3 DNA, read in part, is TGTGCCAGCAGTCCTCTTCAGGGGAGTCAAAAC. This codes for CASSPLQGSQN. The full-length CDR3 reads as CASSPLQGSQNTLYF. The rearrangement joins TRBV13-1 to TRBJ2-4; possibly TRBD1 for D (6 bases). The sequenced fragment ends 4 residues before the CDR3 boundary, so the rest is inferred from the germline J gene. Looked up from germline, CDR1 is NSHNY and CDR2 is SYGAGN. The CDR3 totals 15 residues. Trimming left V 4 bases short and J 0 bases short, with 12 bases between.

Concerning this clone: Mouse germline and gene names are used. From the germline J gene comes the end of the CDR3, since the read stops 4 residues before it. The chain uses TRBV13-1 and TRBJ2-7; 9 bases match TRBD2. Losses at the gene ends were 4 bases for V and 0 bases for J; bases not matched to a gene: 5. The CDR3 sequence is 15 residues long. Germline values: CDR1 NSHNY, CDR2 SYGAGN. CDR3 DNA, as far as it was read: TGTGCCAGCAGTATGACTGGGGGTGGCTCCTAT. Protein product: CASSMTGGGSY. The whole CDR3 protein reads CASSMTGGGSYEQYF.

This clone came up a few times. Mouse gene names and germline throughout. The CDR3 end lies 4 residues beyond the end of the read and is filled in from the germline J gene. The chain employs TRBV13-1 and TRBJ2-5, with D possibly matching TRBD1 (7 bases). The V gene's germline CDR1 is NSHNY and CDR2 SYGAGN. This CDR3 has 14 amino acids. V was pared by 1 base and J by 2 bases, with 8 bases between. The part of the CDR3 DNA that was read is TGTGCCAGCAGTGATCAGGGGGGCCAAGAC. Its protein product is CASSDQGGQD. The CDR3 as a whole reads CASSDQGGQDTQYF.

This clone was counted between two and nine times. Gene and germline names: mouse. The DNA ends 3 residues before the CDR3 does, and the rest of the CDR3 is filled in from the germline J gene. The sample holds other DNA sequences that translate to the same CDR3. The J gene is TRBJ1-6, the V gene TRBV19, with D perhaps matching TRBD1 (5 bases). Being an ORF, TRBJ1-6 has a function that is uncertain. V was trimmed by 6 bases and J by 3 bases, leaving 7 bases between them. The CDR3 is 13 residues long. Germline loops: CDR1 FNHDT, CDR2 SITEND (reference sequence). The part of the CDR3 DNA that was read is TGTGCCAGCACAGACAGCTATAATTCGCCC. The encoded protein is CASTDSYNSP. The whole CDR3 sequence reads CASTDSYNSPLYF.

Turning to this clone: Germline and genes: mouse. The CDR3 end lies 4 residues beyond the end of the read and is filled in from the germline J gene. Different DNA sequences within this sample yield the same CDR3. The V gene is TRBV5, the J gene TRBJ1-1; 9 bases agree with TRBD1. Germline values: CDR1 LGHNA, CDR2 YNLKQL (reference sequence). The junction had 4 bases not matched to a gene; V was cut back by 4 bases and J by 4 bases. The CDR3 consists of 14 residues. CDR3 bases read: TGTGCCAGCAGCCTACAGGGGGCTGGCACA. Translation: CASSLQGAGT. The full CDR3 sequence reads CASSLQGAGTEVFF.

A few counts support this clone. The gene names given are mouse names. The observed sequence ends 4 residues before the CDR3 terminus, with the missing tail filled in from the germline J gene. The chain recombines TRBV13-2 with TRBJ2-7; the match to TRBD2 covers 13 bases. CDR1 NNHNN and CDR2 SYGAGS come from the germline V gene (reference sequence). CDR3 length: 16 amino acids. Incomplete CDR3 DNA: TGTGCCAGCGGTGAACCCGGGACTGGGGGGGAATAT. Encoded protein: CASGEPGTGGEY. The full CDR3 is CASGEPGTGGEYEQYF.

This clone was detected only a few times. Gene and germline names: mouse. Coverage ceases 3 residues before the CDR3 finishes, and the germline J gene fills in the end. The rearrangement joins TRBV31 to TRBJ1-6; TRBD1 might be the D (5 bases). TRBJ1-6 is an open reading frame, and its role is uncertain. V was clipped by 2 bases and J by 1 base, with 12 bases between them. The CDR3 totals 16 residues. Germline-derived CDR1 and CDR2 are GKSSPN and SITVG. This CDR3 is CAWSLPGQSYNSPLYF. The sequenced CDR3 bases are TGTGCCTGGAGTTTACCCGGACAATCCTATAATTCGCCC.

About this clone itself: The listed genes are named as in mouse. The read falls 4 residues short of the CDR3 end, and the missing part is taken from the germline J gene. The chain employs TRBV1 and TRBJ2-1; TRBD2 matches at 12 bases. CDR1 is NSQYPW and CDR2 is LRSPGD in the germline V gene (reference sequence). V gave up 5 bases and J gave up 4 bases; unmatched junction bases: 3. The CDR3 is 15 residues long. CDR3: CTCSTGTGGYAEQFF. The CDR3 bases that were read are TGCACCTGCAGTACTGGGACTGGGGGGTATGCT.

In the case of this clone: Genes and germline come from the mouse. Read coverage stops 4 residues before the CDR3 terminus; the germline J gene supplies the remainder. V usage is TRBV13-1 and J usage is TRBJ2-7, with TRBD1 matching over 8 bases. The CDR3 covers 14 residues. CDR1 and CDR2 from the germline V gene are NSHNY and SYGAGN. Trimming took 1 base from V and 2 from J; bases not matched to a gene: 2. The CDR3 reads CASSDQQGAYEQYF. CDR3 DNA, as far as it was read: TGTGCCAGCAGTGATCAACAGGGGGCCTAT.

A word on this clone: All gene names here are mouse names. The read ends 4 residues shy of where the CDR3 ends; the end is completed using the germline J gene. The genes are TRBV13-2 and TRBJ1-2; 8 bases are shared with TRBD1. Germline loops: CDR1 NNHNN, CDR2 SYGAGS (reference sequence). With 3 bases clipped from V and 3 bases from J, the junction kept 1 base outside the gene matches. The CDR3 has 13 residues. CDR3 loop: CASGVTGDSDYTF. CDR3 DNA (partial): TGTGCCAGCGGTGTGACAGGGGACTCC.

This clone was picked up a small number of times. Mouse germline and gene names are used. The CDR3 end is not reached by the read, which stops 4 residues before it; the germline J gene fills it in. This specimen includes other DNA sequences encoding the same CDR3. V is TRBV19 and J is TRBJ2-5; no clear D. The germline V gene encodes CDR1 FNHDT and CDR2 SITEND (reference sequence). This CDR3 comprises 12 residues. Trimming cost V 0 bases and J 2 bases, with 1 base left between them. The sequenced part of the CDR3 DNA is TGTGCCAGCAGTATAGGCCAAGAC. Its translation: CASSIGQD. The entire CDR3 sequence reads CASSIGQDTQYF.